The 25 T cell receptor beta chains given below trace back to one sample, sequenced in a study of CD8+ T cells in alopecia areata. The treatment was: oral pan-JAK inhibitor, 5-10 mg twice daily. Extracted RNA was reverse transcribed into cDNA, the sequencing template. Clones were sequenced by immunoSEQ multiplex PCR, and TCRdb holds only the in-frame ones, with some missing. The data contain roughly 190,000 clones, about three fifths of them singletons. The source was CD4+ T cells sorted from blood, collected at week 4, from a patient treated with tofacitinib. These receptors were obtained from a human donor with alopecia areata.

CDR3 region: CAISQSADEQYF. The CDR3, as DNA: TGTGCCATCAGTCAGAGTGCGGACGAGCAGTACTTC. The chain employs TRBV10-3 and TRBJ2-7; D remains ambiguous. The CDR3 consists of 12 residues. The germline CDR1 and CDR2 sequences are ENHRY and SYGVKD. V dropped 5 bases and J dropped 5 bases, with 10 bases sitting between them.

V usage is TRBV15 and J usage is TRBJ1-5; tentatively, D is TRBD1 (5 bases). The CDR3 contains 18 residues. Germline V lookup: CDR1 LNHNV, CDR2 YYDKDF (reference sequence). With 0 bases removed from V and 3 bases from J, the gap between germline ends came to 18 bases. CDR3 in amino acids: CATSRDLISWGPNQPQHF. Here the CDR3 DNA reads TGTGCCACCAGCAGAGACCTCATCTCCTGGGGCCCCAATCAGCCCCAGCATTTT.

The CDR3 sequence is CASSLTQGEEKLFF. Written as DNA, the CDR3 is TGTGCCAGCAGCTTAACGCAGGGCGAGGAAAAACTGTTTTTT. The J gene is TRBJ1-4, the V gene TRBV7-8, with D maybe TRBD1 (5 bases). The CDR3 contains 14 residues. CDR1 and CDR2 from the germline V gene are SGHVS and FQNEAQ. V was cut by 2 bases and J by 8 bases, with 12 bases left in between.

There are a few counts of this clone. The rearrangement links TRBV29-1 to TRBJ2-1; TRBD2 matches 7 bases. This CDR3 is 14 amino acids long. In germline, CDR1 is SQVTM, CDR2 ANQGSEA. V lost 5 bases to trimming and J lost 4 bases; unmatched junction nucleotides: 8. CDR3 sequence reads: CSVLAGQVYNEQFF. CDR3 bases: TGCAGCGTTTTAGCGGGTCAAGTTTACAATGAGCAGTTCTTC.

The chain couples TRBV4-1 to TRBJ2-5, with 10 bases aligning to TRBD2. The germline CDR1 and CDR2 sequences are MGHRA and YSYEKL. The CDR3 consists of 17 residues. V shed 4 bases and J 1 base; nucleotides not matched to a gene: 9. CDR3 bases: TGCGCCAGCAGCCTCCATACACGGACTAGCGGCCAAGAGACCCAGTACTTC. This encodes CASSLHTRTSGQETQYF.

The chain employs TRBV5-1 and TRBJ2-7; D uncertain. CDR1 is SGHRS and CDR2 is YFSETQ in the germline V gene. The V end was cut by 1 base, the J end by 0 bases, with 5 bases between. The CDR3 totals 13 residues. CDR3 nucleotide sequence: TGCGCCAGCAGCTTGCTTAGCTCCTACGAGCAGTACTTC. Protein product: CASSLLSSYEQYF.

The V and J genes are TRBV28 and TRBJ2-4; D ambiguous. V shed 4 bases and J shed 6 bases, with 10 bases lying between them. This CDR3 has 13 residues. CDR1 is MDHEN, CDR2 SYDVKM, per germline. CDR3 region: CASSYQRANIQYF. CDR3 nucleotides: TGTGCCAGCAGTTACCAGCGCGCAAACATTCAGTACTTC.

The rearrangement uses TRBV19 and TRBJ1-2; D remains unclear. Trimming took off 7 bases at V and 1 base at J, with 16 bases between the two ends. Germline CDR1 is LNHDA and CDR2 is SQIVND (reference sequence). CDR3 length: 15 residues. CDR3 sequence (DNA): TGTGCCAGTACGGGGTTCCAGACCAGTAACTATGGCTACACCTTC. Amino acids: CASTGFQTSNYGYTF.

The rearrangement uses TRBV10-3 and TRBJ2-4, with D perhaps given as TRBD1 or TRBD2 (5 bases each). The V end lost 2 bases, the J end lost 6 bases, and 11 bases lay between the germline ends. In germline, CDR1 is ENHRY, CDR2 SYGVKD. The CDR3 covers 14 residues. The CDR3 DNA reads as TGTGCCATCAGTGAGGGGGCTCTAGCAAACATTCAGTACTTC. Translation: CAISEGALANIQYF.

The gene calls are TRBV6-5 and TRBJ2-5; weak D call: TRBD2 (5 bases). The CDR3 runs 13 residues. Germline values: CDR1 MNHEY, CDR2 SVGAGI. V was cut by 6 bases and J by 2 bases, with 10 bases left in between. This chain's CDR3 is CASRRLLQETQYF. The DNA for the CDR3 is TGTGCCAGCAGGCGACTATTACAAGAGACCCAGTACTTC.

The V call is TRBV9, the J call TRBJ2-5; D might be TRBD1 or TRBD2, each matching 5 bases. Germline lookup yields CDR1 SGDLS and CDR2 YYNGEE. Trimming left V 2 bases short and J 7 bases short, with 12 bases between. The length of the CDR3 is 13 residues. The CDR3 DNA sequence: TGTGCCAGCAGCGTCCGGGACCGCGGGACCCAGTACTTC. Translation: CASSVRDRGTQYF.

The chain couples TRBV29-1 to TRBJ2-7, with 7 bases identical to TRBD2. The CDR3 has 14 residues. With 3 bases clipped from V and 2 bases from J, the junction kept 7 bases outside the gene matches. Germline CDR1 reads SQVTM; CDR2 reads ANQGSEA. The CDR3 bases are TGCAGCGTTGACGCAAGCGGGAACGCCTACGAGCAGTACTTC. It yields the protein CSVDASGNAYEQYF.

J is TRBJ2-5 and V is TRBV28; 7 positions agree with TRBD1. The CDR3 sequence is 16 residues long. Trimming at V came to 3 bases and at J to 1 base, leaving 8 bases not matched to a gene. The germline V gene has CDR1 MDHEN and CDR2 SYDVKM. This chain's CDR3 is CASSFGTATVQETQYF. The CDR3 DNA sequence: TGTGCCAGCAGTTTTGGGACAGCTACAGTCCAAGAGACCCAGTACTTC.

CDR3 coding DNA: TGTGCCAGTTATACAGGGTCGCGGACCCAGTACTTC. It codes for CASYTGSRTQYF. The chain uses TRBV28 and TRBJ2-5; tentatively, D is TRBD1 (6 bases). Germline V CDR1 and CDR2: MDHEN, SYDVKM. The CDR3 loop spans 12 amino acids. The V gene lost 9 bases and the J gene lost 7 bases, with 15 bases spanning the gap.

This chain uses TRBV10-3 with TRBJ1-3, with D hard to call. The V and J ends lost 1 base and 1 base respectively, with 8 bases between them. CDR3 length: 15 residues. Germline-derived CDR1 and CDR2 are ENHRY and SYGVKD. The DNA for the CDR3 is TGTGCCATCAGTGAGTTATCGGCGTCTGGAAACACCATATATTTT. Translating it yields CAISELSASGNTIYF.

The table lists this clone with a few counts. V gene TRBV29-1 combines with J gene TRBJ2-1; perhaps TRBD2 as D (5 bases). Per germline, CDR1 SQVTM and CDR2 ANQGSEA. This CDR3 is 13 amino acids long. V was cut by 7 bases and J by 8 bases, with 18 bases left in between. The DNA of the CDR3 is TGCAGCGGATCTAGCATGAAATACGATGAGCAGTTCTTC. Protein: CSGSSMKYDEQFF.

V and J are TRBV29-1 and TRBJ2-3; D unresolved. The CDR3 runs 11 residues. Trimming shortened V by 7 bases and J by 6 bases, and 11 bases separated the two germline ends. The germline V gene encodes CDR1 SQVTM and CDR2 ANQGSEA. Written as DNA, the CDR3 is TGCAGCGCTTCCCAAGGTGATACGCAGTATTTT. Amino acid sequence: CSASQGDTQYF.

The chain joins TRBV30 to TRBJ1-5; 9 bases are a match to TRBD1. The CDR3 totals 15 residues. The germline CDR1 and CDR2 sequences are GTSNPN and SVGIG (reference sequence). With 2 bases clipped from V and 4 bases from J, the junction kept 6 bases outside the gene matches. The CDR3 DNA is TGTGCCTGGAGTATTGACAGGGGGGGAAATCAGCCCCAGCATTTT. As protein: CAWSIDRGGNQPQHF.

The J gene is TRBJ2-4, the V gene TRBV15, with TRBD1 matching over 11 bases. Trimming at V came to 5 bases and at J to 2 bases, leaving 17 bases not matched to a gene. The length of the CDR3 is 20 residues. CDR1 is LNHNV and CDR2 is YYDKDF in the germline V gene (reference sequence). CDR3 nucleotides: TGTGCCACCAGCGGTCTCTTAGGACAGGGGGCGCCGGAAACCAAAAACATTCAGTACTTC. Protein sequence: CATSGLLGQGAPETKNIQYF. Full variable domain (outside the CDR3, taken from reference TRBV15 and TRBJ2-4): DAMVIQNPRYQVTQFGKPVTLSCSQTLNHNVMYWYQQKSSQAPKLLFHYYDKDFNNEADTPDNFQSRRPNTSFCFLDIRSPGLGDTAMYLCATSGLLGQGAPETKNIQYFGAGTRLSVL.

This chain uses TRBV4-1 with TRBJ1-2; TRBD1 is a possible D gene (6 bases). Per germline, CDR1 MGHRA and CDR2 YSYEKL. The V gene lost 1 base and the J gene lost 4 bases, with 7 bases spanning the gap. The CDR3 consists of 13 residues. The CDR3 coding sequence is TGCGCCAGCAGCCAAGGGGACACCTATGGCTACACCTTC. Its translation: CASSQGDTYGYTF.

This rearrangement joins TRBV6-6 to TRBJ2-1; 7 bases agree with TRBD2. The CDR3 loop spans 14 amino acids. Trimming at V came to 6 bases and at J to 1 base, leaving 3 bases not matched to a gene. Germline V lookup: CDR1 MNHNY, CDR2 SVGAGI (reference sequence). The CDR3 sequence: CASRLALSYNEQFF. The DNA for the CDR3 is TGTGCCAGCAGACTAGCGCTGTCCTACAATGAGCAGTTCTTC.

V and J are TRBV28 and TRBJ2-7; possibly TRBD2 for D (6 bases). V was clipped by 6 bases and J by 0 bases, with 15 bases between them. The germline gives CDR1 MDHEN, CDR2 SYDVKM. This CDR3 contains 15 residues. CDR3 in DNA: TGTGCCAGCAGCCCGCACGGGGGATCCTCCTACGAGCAGTACTTC. Translated: CASSPHGGSSYEQYF. Complete variable domain (other parts from reference TRBV28 and TRBJ2-7): DVKVTQSSRYLVKRTGEKVFLECVQDMDHENMFWYRQDPGLGLRLIYFSYDVKMKEKGDIPEGYSVSREKKERFSLILESASTNQTSMYLCASSPHGGSSYEQYFGPGTRLTVT.

The chain employs TRBV5-1 and TRBJ2-7, with D perhaps matching TRBD1 (6 bases). The V and J ends lost 0 bases and 0 bases respectively, with 13 bases between them. CDR3 length: 16 residues. CDR1 is SGHRS and CDR2 is YFSETQ in the germline V gene. CDR3 loop: CASSLAGTPSSYEQYF. The CDR3 nucleotides are TGCGCCAGCAGCTTGGCCGGGACACCGAGCTCCTACGAGCAGTACTTC.

The CDR3 bases are TGCAGTGCCCTCCCAGGCGAGACCCAGTACTTC. Translated, it gives CSALPGETQYF. This sequence joins TRBV20-1 and TRBJ2-5; D remains ambiguous. Trimming took 6 bases from V and 5 from J, leaving 10 bases between them. The CDR3 contains 11 residues. CDR1 and CDR2 from the germline V gene are DFQATT and SNEGSKA (reference sequence).

V gene TRBV29-1 combines with J gene TRBJ1-2; D is perhaps TRBD1 (6 bases). The germline V gene has CDR1 SQVTM and CDR2 ANQGSEA. V was trimmed by 5 bases and J by 2 bases, leaving 9 bases between them. CDR3 length: 12 amino acids. CDR3 residues: CSVRDTNYGYTF. The DNA of the CDR3 is TGCAGCGTTCGGGACACGAACTATGGCTACACCTTC.